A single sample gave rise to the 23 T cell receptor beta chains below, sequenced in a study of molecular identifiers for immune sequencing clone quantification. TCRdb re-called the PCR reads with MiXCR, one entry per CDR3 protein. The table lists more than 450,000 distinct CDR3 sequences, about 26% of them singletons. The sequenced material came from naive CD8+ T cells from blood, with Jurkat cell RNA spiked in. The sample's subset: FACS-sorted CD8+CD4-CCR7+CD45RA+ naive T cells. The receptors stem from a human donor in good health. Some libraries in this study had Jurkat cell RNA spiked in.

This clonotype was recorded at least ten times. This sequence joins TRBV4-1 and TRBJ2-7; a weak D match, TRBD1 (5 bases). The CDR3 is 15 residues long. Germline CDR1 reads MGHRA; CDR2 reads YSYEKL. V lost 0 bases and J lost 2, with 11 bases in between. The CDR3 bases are TGCGCCAGCAGCCAAGAGGATGGCAGGGCCTACGAGCAGTACTTC. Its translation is CASSQEDGRAYEQYF.

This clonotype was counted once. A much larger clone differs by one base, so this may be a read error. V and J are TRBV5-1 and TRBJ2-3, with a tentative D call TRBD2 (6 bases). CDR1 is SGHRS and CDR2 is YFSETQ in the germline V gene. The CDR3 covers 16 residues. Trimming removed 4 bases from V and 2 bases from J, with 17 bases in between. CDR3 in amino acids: CASSETGGASTDTQYF. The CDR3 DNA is TGCGCCAGCAGCGAAACTGGCGGGGCTTCCACAGATACGCAGTATTTT.

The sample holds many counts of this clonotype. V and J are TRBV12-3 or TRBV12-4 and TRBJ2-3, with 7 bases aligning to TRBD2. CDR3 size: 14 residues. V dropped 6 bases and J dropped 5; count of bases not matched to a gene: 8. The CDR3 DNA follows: TGTGCCAGCAGCAACGGACTAGTCCAAGATACGCAGTATTTT. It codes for CASSNGLVQDTQYF.

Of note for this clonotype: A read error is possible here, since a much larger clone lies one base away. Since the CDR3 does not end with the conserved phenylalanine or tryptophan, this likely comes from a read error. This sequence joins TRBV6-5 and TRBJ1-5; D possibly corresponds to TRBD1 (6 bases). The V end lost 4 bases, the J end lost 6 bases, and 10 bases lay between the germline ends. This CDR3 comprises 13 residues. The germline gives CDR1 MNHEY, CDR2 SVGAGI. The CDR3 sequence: CASSSGAFQPQHL. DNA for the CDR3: TGTGCCAGCAGTTCAGGGGCGTTTCAGCCCCAGCATCTT.

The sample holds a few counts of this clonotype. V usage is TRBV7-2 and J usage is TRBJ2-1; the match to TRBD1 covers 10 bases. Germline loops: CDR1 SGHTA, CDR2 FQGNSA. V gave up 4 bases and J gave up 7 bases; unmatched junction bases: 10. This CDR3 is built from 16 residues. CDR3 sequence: CASSSSDRGQVNEQFF. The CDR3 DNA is TGTGCCAGCAGCTCGTCAGACAGGGGGCAGGTAAATGAGCAGTTCTTC.

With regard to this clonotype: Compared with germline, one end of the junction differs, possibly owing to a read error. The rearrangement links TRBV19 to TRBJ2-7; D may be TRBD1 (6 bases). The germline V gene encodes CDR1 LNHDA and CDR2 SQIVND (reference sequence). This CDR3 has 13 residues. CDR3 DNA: TGTGCCAGTAGTACACAGGGTTTTTACGTGCAGTACTTC. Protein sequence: CASSTQGFYVQYF.

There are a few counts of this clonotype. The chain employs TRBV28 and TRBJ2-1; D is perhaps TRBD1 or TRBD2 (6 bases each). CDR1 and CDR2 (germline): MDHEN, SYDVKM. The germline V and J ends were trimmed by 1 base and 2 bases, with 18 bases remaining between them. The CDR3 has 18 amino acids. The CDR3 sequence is CASSLSEGGPNAYNEQFF. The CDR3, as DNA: TGTGCCAGCAGTTTATCCGAGGGGGGCCCGAACGCCTACAATGAGCAGTTCTTC.

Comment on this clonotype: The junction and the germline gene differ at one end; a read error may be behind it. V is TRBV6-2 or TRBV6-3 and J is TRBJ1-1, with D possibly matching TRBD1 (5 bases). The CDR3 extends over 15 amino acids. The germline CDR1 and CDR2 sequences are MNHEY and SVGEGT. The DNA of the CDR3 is TGTGCCAGCAATTACCGGGACGGGGTGTTCACTGAAGCTTTCTTT. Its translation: CASNYRDGVFTEAFF.

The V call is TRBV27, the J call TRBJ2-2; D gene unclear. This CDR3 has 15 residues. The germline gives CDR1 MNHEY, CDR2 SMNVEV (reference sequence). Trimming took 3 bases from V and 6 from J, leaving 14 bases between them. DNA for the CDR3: TGTGCCAGCAGTTTGATCTTTGCTCCTCCCGGGGAGCTGTTTTTT. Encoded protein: CASSLIFAPPGELFF.

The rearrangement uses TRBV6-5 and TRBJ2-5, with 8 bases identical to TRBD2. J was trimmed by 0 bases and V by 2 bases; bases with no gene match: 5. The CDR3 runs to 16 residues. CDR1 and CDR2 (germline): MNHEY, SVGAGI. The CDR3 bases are TGTGCCAGCAGTTACAGCGCGGGGGGCGACCAAGAGACCCAGTACTTC. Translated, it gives CASSYSAGGDQETQYF.

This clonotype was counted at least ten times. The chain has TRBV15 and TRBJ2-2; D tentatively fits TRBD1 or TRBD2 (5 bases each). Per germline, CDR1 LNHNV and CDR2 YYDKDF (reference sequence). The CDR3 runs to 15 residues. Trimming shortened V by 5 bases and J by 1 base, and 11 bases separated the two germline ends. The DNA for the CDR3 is TGTGCCACCAGCCTGGGACGGCTGAACACCGGGGAGCTGTTTTTT. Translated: CATSLGRLNTGELFF.

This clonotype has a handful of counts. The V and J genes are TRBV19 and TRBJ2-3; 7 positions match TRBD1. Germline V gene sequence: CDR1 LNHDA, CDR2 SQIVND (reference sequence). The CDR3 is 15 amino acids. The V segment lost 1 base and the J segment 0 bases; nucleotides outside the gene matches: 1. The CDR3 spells CASSIGQGSTDTQYF. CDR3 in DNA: TGTGCCAGTAGTATAGGACAGGGTAGCACAGATACGCAGTATTTT.

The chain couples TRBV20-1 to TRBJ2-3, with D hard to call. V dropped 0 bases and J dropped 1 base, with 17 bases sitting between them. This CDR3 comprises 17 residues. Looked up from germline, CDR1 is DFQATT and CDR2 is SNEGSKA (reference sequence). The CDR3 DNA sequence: TGCAGTGCTAGAGAGGAATTGGGTTACCGAGGCACAGATACGCAGTATTTT. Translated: CSAREELGYRGTDTQYF.

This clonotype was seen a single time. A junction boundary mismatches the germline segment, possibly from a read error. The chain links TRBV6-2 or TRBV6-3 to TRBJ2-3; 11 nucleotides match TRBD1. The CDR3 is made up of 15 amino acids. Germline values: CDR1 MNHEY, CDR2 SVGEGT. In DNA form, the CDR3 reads TGTGCCAGCAGTTATTGGACAGGGGGCACAGCTACGCAGTATTTT. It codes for CASSYWTGGTATQYF.

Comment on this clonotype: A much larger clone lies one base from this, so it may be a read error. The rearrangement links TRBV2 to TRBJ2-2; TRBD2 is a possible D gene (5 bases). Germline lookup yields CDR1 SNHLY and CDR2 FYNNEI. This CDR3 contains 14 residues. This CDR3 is CASSPGSNTGELLF. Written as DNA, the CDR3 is TGTGCCAGCAGTCCGGGCTCGAACACCGGGGAGCTGCTTTTT.

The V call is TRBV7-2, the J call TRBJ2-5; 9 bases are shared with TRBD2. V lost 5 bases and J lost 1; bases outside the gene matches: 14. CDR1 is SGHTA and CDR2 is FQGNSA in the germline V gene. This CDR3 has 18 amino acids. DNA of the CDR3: TGTGCCAGCAGCCCCCGAACCTTATTAGCGGGAGCCCAAGAGACCCAGTACTTC. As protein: CASSPRTLLAGAQETQYF.

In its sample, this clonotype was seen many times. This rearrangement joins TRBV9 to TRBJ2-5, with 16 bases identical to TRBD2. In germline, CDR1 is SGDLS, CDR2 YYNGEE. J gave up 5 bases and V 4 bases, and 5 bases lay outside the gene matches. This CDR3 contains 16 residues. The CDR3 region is CASSPGTSGRAETQYF. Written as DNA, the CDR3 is TGTGCCAGCAGCCCGGGGACTAGCGGGAGGGCGGAGACCCAGTACTTC.

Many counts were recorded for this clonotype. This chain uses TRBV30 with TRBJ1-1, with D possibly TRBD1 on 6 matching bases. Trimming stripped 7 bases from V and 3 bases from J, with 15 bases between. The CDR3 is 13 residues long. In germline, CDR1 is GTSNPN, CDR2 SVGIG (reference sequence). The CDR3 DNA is TGTGCCTCCAATCAGGGGAGTTACACTGAAGCTTTCTTT. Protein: CASNQGSYTEAFF. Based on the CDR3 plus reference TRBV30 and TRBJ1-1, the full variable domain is SQTIHQWPATLVQPVGSPLSLECTVEGTSNPNLYWYRQAAGRGLQLLFYSVGIGQISSEVPQNLSASRPQDRQFILSSKKLLLSDSGFYLCASNQGSYTEAFFGQGTRLTVV.

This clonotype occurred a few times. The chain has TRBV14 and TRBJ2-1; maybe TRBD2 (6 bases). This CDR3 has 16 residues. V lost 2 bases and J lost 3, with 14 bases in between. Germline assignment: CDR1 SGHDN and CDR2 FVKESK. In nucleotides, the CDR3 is TGTGCCAGCAGCCAAACCACTAGCCGATACTACAATGAGCAGTTCTTC. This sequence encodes CASSQTTSRYYNEQFF. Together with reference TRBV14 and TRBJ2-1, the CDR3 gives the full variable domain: EAGVTQFPSHSVIEKGQTVTLRCDPISGHDNLYWYRRVMGKEIKFLLHFVKESKQDESGMPNNRFLAERTGGTYSTLKVQPAELEDSGVYFCASSQTTSRYYNEQFFGPGTRLTVL.

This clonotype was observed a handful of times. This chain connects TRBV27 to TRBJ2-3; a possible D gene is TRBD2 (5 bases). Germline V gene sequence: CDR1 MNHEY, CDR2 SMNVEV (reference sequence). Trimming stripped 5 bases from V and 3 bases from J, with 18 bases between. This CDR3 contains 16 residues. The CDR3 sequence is CASSDLLAGGTDTQYF. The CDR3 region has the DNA TGTGCCAGCAGTGACTTGTTGGCAGGAGGAACAGATACGCAGTATTTT.

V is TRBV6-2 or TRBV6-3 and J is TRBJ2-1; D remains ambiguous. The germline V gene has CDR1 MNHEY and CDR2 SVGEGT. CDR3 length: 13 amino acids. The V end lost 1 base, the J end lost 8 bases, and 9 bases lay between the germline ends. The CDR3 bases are TGTGCCAGCAGTTACTTGGCTTTCCATGAGCAGTTCTTC. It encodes CASSYLAFHEQFF.

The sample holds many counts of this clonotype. The CDR3 nucleotides read TGCAGTGCTAGAGATTTTAGCGCCGAAGAGACCCAGTACTTC. Translation gives CSARDFSAEETQYF. V and J are TRBV20-1 and TRBJ2-5; D may be TRBD2 (5 bases). This CDR3 contains 14 residues. The germline V and J ends were trimmed by 0 bases and 3 bases, with 11 bases remaining between them. Per germline, CDR1 DFQATT and CDR2 SNEGSKA (reference sequence).

In DNA, the CDR3 is TGTGCCAGCAGTCACAGGGGGCCTGGGGCAGATACGCAGTATTTT. Residues: CASSHRGPGADTQYF. The V and J genes are TRBV28 and TRBJ2-3; 9 bases are a match to TRBD1. Losses at the gene ends were 5 bases for V and 4 bases for J; bases not matched to a gene: 7. Germline-derived CDR1 and CDR2 are MDHEN and SYDVKM. The CDR3 sequence is 15 residues long.